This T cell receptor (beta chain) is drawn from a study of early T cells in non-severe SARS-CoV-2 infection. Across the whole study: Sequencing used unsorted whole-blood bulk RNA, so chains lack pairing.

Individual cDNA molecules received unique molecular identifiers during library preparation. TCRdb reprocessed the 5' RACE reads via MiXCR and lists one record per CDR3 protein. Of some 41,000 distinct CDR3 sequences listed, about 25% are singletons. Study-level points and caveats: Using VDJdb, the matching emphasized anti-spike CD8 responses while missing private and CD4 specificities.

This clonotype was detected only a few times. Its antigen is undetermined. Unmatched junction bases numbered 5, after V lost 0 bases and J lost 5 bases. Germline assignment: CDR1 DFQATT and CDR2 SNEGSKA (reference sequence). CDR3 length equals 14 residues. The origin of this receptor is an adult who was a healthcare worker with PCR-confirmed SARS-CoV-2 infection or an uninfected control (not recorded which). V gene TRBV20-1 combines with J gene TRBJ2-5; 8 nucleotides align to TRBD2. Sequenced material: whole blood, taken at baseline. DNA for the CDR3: TGCAGTGCTAGAGATCTCGGGGGGGCCGAGACCCAGTACTTC. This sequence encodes CSARDLGGAETQYF.